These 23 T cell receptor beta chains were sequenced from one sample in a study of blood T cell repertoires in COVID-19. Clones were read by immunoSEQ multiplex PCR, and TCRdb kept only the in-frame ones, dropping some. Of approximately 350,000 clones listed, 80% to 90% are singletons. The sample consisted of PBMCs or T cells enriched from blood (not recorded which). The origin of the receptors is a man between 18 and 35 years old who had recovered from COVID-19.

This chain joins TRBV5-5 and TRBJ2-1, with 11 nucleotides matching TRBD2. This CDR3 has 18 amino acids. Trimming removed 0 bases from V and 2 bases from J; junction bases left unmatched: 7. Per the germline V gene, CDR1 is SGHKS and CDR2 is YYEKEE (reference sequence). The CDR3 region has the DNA TGTGCCAGCAGCTTGGGAACGCTAGCGGGGGGCCCCTACAATGAGCAGTTCTTC. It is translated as CASSLGTLAGGPYNEQFF.

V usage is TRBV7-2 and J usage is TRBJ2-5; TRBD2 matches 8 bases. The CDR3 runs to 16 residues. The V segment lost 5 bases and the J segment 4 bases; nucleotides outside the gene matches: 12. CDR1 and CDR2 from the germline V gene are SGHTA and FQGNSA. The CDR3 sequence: CASSPMGGLVGETQYF. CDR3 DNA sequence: TGTGCCAGCAGCCCAATGGGGGGACTAGTGGGAGAGACCCAGTACTTC.

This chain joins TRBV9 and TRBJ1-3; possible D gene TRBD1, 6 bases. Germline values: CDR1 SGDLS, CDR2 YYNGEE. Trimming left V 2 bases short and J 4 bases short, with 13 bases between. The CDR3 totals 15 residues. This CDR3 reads CASSVEGVRGNTIYF. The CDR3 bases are TGTGCCAGCAGCGTCGAGGGGGTACGGGGAAACACCATATATTTT.

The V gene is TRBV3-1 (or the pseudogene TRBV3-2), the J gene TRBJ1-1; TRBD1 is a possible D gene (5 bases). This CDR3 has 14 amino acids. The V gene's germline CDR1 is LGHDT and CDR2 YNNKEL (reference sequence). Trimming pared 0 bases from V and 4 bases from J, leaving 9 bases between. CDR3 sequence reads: CASSQDGGGTEAFF. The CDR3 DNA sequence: TGTGCCAGCAGCCAAGATGGGGGGGGCACTGAAGCTTTCTTT.

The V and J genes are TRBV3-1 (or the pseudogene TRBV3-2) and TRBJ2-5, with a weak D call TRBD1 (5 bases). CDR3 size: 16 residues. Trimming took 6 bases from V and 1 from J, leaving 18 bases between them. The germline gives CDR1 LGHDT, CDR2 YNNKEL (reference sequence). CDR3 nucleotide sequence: TGTGCCAGCAGTCCTGAAGACAGTCCCAGCCAAGAGACCCAGTACTTC. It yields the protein CASSPEDSPSQETQYF.

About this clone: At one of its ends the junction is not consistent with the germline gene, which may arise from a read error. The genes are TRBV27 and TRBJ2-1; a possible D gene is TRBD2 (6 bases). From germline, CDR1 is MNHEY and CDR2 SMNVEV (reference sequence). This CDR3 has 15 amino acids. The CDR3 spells CASRLSLARVHEQFF. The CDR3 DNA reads TGTGCCAGCAGGTTATCTCTAGCGAGGGTCCATGAGCAGTTCTTC.

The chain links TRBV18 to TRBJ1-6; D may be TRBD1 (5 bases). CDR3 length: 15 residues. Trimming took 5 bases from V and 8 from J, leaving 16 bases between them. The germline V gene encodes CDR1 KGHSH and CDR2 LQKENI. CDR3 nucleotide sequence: TGTGCCAGCTCAAATCTCGAGGGGAGGGATTCACCCCTCCACTTT. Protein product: CASSNLEGRDSPLHF.

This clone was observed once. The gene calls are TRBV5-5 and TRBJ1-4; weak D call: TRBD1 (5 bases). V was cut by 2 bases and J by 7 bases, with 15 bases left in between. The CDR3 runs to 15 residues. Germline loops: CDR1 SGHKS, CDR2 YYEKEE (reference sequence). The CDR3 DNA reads TGTGCCAGCAGCTTAGTTGGCAGGGAAGGTGAAAAACTGTTTTTT. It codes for CASSLVGREGEKLFF.

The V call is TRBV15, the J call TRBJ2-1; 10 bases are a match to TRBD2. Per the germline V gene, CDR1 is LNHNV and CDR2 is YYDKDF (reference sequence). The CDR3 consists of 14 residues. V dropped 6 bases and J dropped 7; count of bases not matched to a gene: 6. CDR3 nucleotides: TGTGCCACCAGGTCTAGCGGGAGCTTTAATGAGCAGTTCTTC. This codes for CATRSSGSFNEQFF.

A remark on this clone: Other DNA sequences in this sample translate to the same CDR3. In nucleotides, the CDR3 is TGTGCCAGCAGCCCTGACAGGGAATGGGATCAGCCCCAGCATTTT. It codes for CASSPDREWDQPQHF. The chain has TRBV2 and TRBJ1-5; 7 nucleotides match TRBD1. Germline values: CDR1 SNHLY, CDR2 FYNNEI. The J segment lost 5 bases and the V segment lost 6 bases, leaving 10 bases of the junction unmatched. There are 15 residues in the CDR3.

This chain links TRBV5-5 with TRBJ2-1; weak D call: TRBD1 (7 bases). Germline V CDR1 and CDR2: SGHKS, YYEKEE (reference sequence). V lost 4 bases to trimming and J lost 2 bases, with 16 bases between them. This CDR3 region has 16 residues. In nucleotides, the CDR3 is TGTGCCAGCAGCCTGGCGGGACAGCTTACCTACAATGAGCAGTTCTTC. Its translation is CASSLAGQLTYNEQFF.

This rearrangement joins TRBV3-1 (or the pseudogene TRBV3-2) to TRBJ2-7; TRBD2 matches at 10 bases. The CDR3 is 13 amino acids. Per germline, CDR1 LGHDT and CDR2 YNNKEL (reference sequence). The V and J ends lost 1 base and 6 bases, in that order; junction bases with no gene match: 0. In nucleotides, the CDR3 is TGTGCCAGCAGCCAAGGGACTAGCGGCGAGCAGTACTTC. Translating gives CASSQGTSGEQYF.

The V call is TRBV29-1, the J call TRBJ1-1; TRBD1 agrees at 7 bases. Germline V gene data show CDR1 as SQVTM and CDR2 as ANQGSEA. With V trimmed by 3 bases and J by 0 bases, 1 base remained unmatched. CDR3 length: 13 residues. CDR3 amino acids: CSVEGQLNTEAFF. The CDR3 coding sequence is TGCAGCGTTGAGGGACAGTTGAACACTGAAGCTTTCTTT.

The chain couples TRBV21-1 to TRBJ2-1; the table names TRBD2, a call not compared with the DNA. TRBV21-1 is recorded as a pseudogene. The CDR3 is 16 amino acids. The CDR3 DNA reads TGTGCCAGGAAGACTAGCGGGACGCCACTATACAATGAGCAGTTCTTC. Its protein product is CARKTSGTPLYNEQFF.

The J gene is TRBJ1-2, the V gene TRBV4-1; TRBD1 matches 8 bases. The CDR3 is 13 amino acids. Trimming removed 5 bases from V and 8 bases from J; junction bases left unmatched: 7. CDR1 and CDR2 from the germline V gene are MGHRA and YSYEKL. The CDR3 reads CASSNWPGGGYTF. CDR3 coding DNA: TGCGCCAGCAGCAACTGGCCAGGGGGCGGCTACACCTTC.

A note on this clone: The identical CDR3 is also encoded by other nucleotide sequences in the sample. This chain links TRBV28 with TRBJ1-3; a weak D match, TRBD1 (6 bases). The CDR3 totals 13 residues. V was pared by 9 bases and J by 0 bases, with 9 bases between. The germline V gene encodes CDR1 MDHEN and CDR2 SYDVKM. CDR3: CASSDSSGNTIYF. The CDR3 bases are TGTGCCAGTTCGGACAGCTCTGGAAACACCATATATTTT.

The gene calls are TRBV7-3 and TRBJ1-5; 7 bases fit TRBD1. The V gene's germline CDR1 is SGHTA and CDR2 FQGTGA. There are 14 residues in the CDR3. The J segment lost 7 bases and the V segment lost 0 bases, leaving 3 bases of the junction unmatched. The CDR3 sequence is CASSLTAGGQPQHF. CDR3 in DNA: TGTGCCAGCAGCTTAACGGCAGGGGGACAGCCCCAGCATTTT.

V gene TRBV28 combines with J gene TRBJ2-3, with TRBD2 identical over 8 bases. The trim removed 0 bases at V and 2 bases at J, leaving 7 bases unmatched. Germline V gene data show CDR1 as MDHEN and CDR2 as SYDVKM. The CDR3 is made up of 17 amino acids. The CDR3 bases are TGTGCCAGCAGTTTATGGGGTAGCGGGGCCGACACAGATACGCAGTATTTT. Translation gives CASSLWGSGADTDTQYF.

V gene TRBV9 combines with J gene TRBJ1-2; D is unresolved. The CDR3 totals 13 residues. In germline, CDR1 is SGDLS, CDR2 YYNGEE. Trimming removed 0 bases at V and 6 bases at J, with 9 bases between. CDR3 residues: CASSVVEEDGYTF. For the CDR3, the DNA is TGTGCCAGCAGCGTAGTGGAGGAGGATGGCTACACCTTC.

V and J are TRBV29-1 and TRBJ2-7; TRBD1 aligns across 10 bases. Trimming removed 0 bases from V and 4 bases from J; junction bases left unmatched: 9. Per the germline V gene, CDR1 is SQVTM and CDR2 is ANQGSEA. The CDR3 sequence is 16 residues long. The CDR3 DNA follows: TGCAGCGTTGAAGATCAGGACAGGGGGAGGGGTTACGAGCAGTACTTC. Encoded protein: CSVEDQDRGRGYEQYF.

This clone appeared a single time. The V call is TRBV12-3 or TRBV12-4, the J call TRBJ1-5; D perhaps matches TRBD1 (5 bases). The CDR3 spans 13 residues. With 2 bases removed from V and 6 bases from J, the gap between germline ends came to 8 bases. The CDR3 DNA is TGTGCCAGCAGTTTACAGGGTGCTCAGCCCCAGCATTTT. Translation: CASSLQGAQPQHF.

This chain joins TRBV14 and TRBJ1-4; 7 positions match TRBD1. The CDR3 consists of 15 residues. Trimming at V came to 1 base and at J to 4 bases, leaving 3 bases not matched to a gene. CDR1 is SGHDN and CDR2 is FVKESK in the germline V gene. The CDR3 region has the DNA TGTGCCAGCAGCCAAGGGGACAGCCTTAATGAAAAACTGTTTTTT. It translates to CASSQGDSLNEKLFF.

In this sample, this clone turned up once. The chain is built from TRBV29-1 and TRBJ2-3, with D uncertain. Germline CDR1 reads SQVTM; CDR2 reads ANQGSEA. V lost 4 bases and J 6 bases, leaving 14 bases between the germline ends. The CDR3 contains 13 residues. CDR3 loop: CSVGRSLGDTQYF. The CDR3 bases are TGCAGCGTTGGAAGGTCCCTCGGGGATACGCAGTATTTT.